What follows are 3 T cell receptor beta chains derived from one specimen sequenced in a study of CD8+CD57+ T cells in acquired aplastic anemia. The template for TCR beta VDJ and CDR3 sequence profiling was genomic DNA. Using its own MiXCR run on the reads, TCRdb lists one record per CDR3 protein. The sample comprises just over 400,000 distinct CDR3 sequences, under 80% of which are singletons, and 4% rests with the top ten. What was sequenced was sorted CD4+, CD8+, or CD8+CD57+ T cells (not recorded which) from PBMCs. These receptors originate from a human donor in good health, serving as a control.

The chain couples TRBV20-1 to TRBJ1-6, with TRBD1 identical over 7 bases. The CDR3 extends over 16 amino acids. V shed 0 bases and J 8 bases; nucleotides not matched to a gene: 10. Germline V CDR1 and CDR2: DFQATT, SNEGSKA (reference sequence). CDR3 nucleotide sequence: TGCAGTGCTAGAGAGGGACAGACGAATAAAGATTCACCCCTCCACTTT. Translation gives CSAREGQTNKDSPLHF.

This clonotype was counted at least ten times. The chain couples TRBV6-5 to TRBJ1-2; the match to TRBD1 covers 9 bases. The CDR3 sequence is 13 residues long. Looked up from germline, CDR1 is MNHEY and CDR2 is SVGAGI. Unmatched junction bases numbered 4, after V lost 4 bases and J lost 7 bases. The CDR3 DNA follows: TGTGCCAGCAGTTCGGGACAGGGACGTGGCTACACCTTC. This sequence encodes CASSSGQGRGYTF.

With respect to this clonotype: One end of the junction fails to match germline, which may point to a read error. This rearrangement joins TRBV7-2 to TRBJ1-6, with a tentative D call TRBD1 (6 bases). The CDR3 length is 14 residues. Germline loops: CDR1 SGHTA, CDR2 FQGNSA. CDR3 sequence reads: CASSLDRCDTQALF. In DNA, the CDR3 is TGCGCCAGCAGCTTAGACAGGTGTGACACTCAAGCCCTCTTT.